The 17 T cell receptor beta chains reported below all come from one sample, sequenced in a study of shared clonotypes between healthy human individuals. TCRdb keeps only in-frame clones here, not all; method: immunoSEQ multiplex PCR. Of about 2,100,000 clones in the sample, 85% to 95% were seen once. The naive CD8 subset, CD45RO-negative cells positively selected for CCR7, excluded terminally differentiated effector memory CD45RA+ cells. The sample consisted of naive CD8+ T cells from PBMCs. The receptors shown here come from a man between 18 and 29 years old in good health. Some clones in this sample may be carry-over from other donors' samples.

V gene TRBV27 combines with J gene TRBJ2-4, with D perhaps matching TRBD1 or TRBD2 (5 bases each). The CDR3 sequence is 14 residues long. Germline CDR1 is MNHEY and CDR2 is SMNVEV (reference sequence). V was pared by 6 bases and J by 0 bases, with 9 bases between. CDR3 sequence (DNA): TGTGCCAGCAGGGGACGGCTAGCCAAAAACATTCAGTACTTC. Residues: CASRGRLAKNIQYF.

The V call is TRBV7-9, the J call TRBJ2-3; no clear D. Trimming took off 6 bases at V and 2 bases at J, with 12 bases between the two ends. Germline CDR1 and CDR2: SEHNR and FQNEAQ (reference sequence). CDR3 length equals 14 residues. The CDR3 DNA follows: TGTGCCAGCAGGCCACCGATTCACACAGATACGCAGTATTTT. Translated, it gives CASRPPIHTDTQYF.

This chain connects TRBV25-1 to TRBJ2-2; perhaps TRBD1 as D (5 bases). This CDR3 spans 15 amino acids. Trimming cost V 0 bases and J 2 bases, with 7 bases left between them. Germline V gives CDR1 MGHDK, CDR2 SYGVNS. The CDR3 loop reads CASSEYGQNTGELFF. The CDR3 DNA reads as TGTGCCAGCAGTGAATATGGACAAAACACCGGGGAGCTGTTTTTT.

The chain combines TRBV28 with TRBJ2-1; the match to TRBD2 covers 14 bases. V lost 8 bases to trimming and J lost 8 bases; unmatched junction nucleotides: 5. Germline CDR1 is MDHEN and CDR2 is SYDVKM. The CDR3 has 14 amino acids. Here the CDR3 DNA reads TGTGCCAGCTCCGGGACTAGCGGGAGTCATGAGCAGTTCTTC. This codes for CASSGTSGSHEQFF.

On this clone itself: The sample has other DNA sequences that encode this CDR3 too. The rearrangement joins TRBV6-5 to TRBJ2-1; a weak D match, TRBD1 (5 bases). The CDR3 consists of 14 residues. The V end lost 2 bases, the J end lost 3 bases, and 8 bases lay between the germline ends. CDR1 and CDR2 from the germline V gene are MNHEY and SVGAGI. DNA for the CDR3: TGTGCCAGCAGTTACAGGGGTGGCTACAATGAGCAGTTCTTC. It is translated as CASSYRGGYNEQFF.

The chain uses TRBV6-1 and TRBJ1-5; unclear D gene. There are 16 residues in the CDR3. V was pared by 3 bases and J by 2 bases, with 14 bases between. CDR1 and CDR2 (germline): MNHNS, SASEGT. The DNA of the CDR3 is TGTGCCAGCAGTGACCCACACGGGGTAGGCAATCAGCCCCAGCATTTT. Translated, it gives CASSDPHGVGNQPQHF.

The sample holds one count of this clone. The rearrangement links TRBV7-8 to TRBJ1-4; D is possibly TRBD1 (5 bases). This CDR3 contains 17 residues. The V gene's germline CDR1 is SGHVS and CDR2 FQNEAQ. Trimming stripped 2 bases from V and 7 bases from J, with 20 bases between. CDR3 DNA sequence: TGTGCCAGCAGCTTAACCGGAGTGGGGCGCGGGAGTGAAAAACTGTTTTTT. As protein: CASSLTGVGRGSEKLFF.

J is TRBJ2-7 and V is TRBV11-1, with TRBD1 identical over 7 bases. This CDR3 region has 14 residues. Germline CDR1 SGHAT, CDR2 FQDESV (reference sequence). With 4 bases clipped from V and 5 bases from J, the junction kept 8 bases outside the gene matches. The CDR3 nucleotides are TGTGCCAGCAGCTCAGAGGGGGCATACGACGAGCAGTACTTC. Its translation is CASSSEGAYDEQYF.

The V gene is TRBV12-5, the J gene TRBJ1-2; no reliable D call. Germline V CDR1 and CDR2: LGHNT, FRNRAP. V gave up 5 bases and J gave up 5 bases, with 12 bases separating them. The CDR3 extends over 13 amino acids. The CDR3 protein is CASGPLDGYGYTF. The CDR3 region has the DNA TGTGCTAGTGGTCCGTTGGACGGATATGGCTACACCTTC. The variable domain in full, with the rest retrieved from reference TRBV12-5 and TRBJ1-2, is DARVTQTPRHKVTEMGQEVTMRCQPILGHNTVFWYRQTMMQGLELLAYFRNRAPLDDSGMPKDRFSAEMPDATLATLKIQPSEPRDSAVYFCASGPLDGYGYTFGSGTRLTVV.

The rearrangement links TRBV4-1 to TRBJ2-7; 9 positions agree with TRBD1. CDR3 length: 15 residues. Germline-derived CDR1 and CDR2 are MGHRA and YSYEKL. The V segment lost 4 bases and the J segment 7 bases; nucleotides outside the gene matches: 11. The CDR3 protein is CASSPQGTGRKEQYF. DNA of the CDR3: TGCGCCAGCAGCCCCCAGGGGACAGGGCGAAAAGAGCAGTACTTC.

The count of this clone is one. The chain uses TRBV28 and TRBJ1-5; D is unresolved. The CDR3 sequence is 16 residues long. Germline CDR1 is MDHEN and CDR2 is SYDVKM. V gave up 1 base and J gave up 0 bases, with 10 bases separating them. The CDR3 DNA sequence: TGTGCCAGCAGTTTATTAAGAAGATATAGCAATCAGCCCCAGCATTTT. Encoded protein: CASSLLRRYSNQPQHF. Complete variable domain (other parts from reference TRBV28 and TRBJ1-5): DVKVTQSSRYLVKRTGEKVFLECVQDMDHENMFWYRQDPGLGLRLIYFSYDVKMKEKGDIPEGYSVSREKKERFSLILESASTNQTSMYLCASSLLRRYSNQPQHFGDGTRLSIL.

This clone was found a few times. The genes are TRBV27 and TRBJ2-1; D is perhaps TRBD2 (6 bases). V was cut by 7 bases and J by 6 bases, with 13 bases left in between. Germline V gene sequence: CDR1 MNHEY, CDR2 SMNVEV (reference sequence). The CDR3 consists of 13 residues. The CDR3 protein is CASTWGGSNEQFF. The CDR3, as DNA: TGTGCCAGCACCTGGGGAGGTTCCAATGAGCAGTTCTTC.

The rearrangement links TRBV7-9 to TRBJ1-2; 7 bases align to TRBD1. The length of the CDR3 is 12 residues. V lost 3 bases, J lost 14 bases, and 9 bases stayed unmatched. Germline V CDR1 and CDR2: SEHNR, FQNEAQ (reference sequence). The CDR3 reads CASSLGTVADTF. The CDR3 coding sequence is TGTGCCAGCAGCTTGGGGACAGTAGCGGATACCTTC.

V and J are TRBV14 and TRBJ2-1, with 7 bases aligning to TRBD2. The germline CDR1 and CDR2 sequences are SGHDN and FVKESK. This CDR3 comprises 13 residues. The V and J ends lost 6 bases and 8 bases, in that order; junction bases with no gene match: 7. CDR3 sequence: CASSHPSGYEQFF. CDR3 nucleotide sequence: TGTGCCAGCAGTCATCCTAGCGGCTATGAGCAGTTCTTC.

This chain links TRBV7-9 with TRBJ2-5; D is possibly TRBD2 (6 bases). The germline CDR1 and CDR2 sequences are SEHNR and FQNEAQ (reference sequence). Trimming stripped 1 base from V and 1 base from J, with 13 bases between. The CDR3 contains 16 residues. CDR3 residues: CASSLVAAGLQETQYF. DNA of the CDR3: TGTGCCAGCAGCTTAGTTGCAGCGGGTCTCCAAGAGACCCAGTACTTC.

This chain joins TRBV7-8 and TRBJ2-1; TRBD2 aligns across 7 bases. The V and J ends lost 1 base and 9 bases, in that order; junction bases with no gene match: 15. Per the germline V gene, CDR1 is SGHVS and CDR2 is FQNEAQ. This CDR3 contains 17 residues. Here the CDR3 DNA reads TGTGCCAGCAGCTTAGTAGGCAGCGGGGTATTAGAGGTTGAGCAGTTCTTC. As protein: CASSLVGSGVLEVEQFF. The variable domain in full, with the rest retrieved from reference TRBV7-8 and TRBJ2-1, is GAGVSQSPRYKVAKRGQDVALRCDPISGHVSLFWYQQALGQGPEFLTYFQNEAQLDKSGLPSDRFFAERPEGSVSTLKIQRTQQEDSAVYLCASSLVGSGVLEVEQFFGPGTRLTVL.

About this clone: Additional DNA sequences in this sample encode the identical CDR3. V usage is TRBV29-1 and J usage is TRBJ1-5; 7 bases match TRBD1. This CDR3 region has 12 residues. CDR1 is SQVTM, CDR2 ANQGSEA, per germline. The junction had 3 bases not matched to a gene; V was cut back by 5 bases and J by 5 bases. This CDR3 reads CSVRTGDQPQHF. The CDR3 DNA sequence: TGCAGCGTTCGAACAGGGGATCAGCCCCAGCATTTT.